What follows is one T cell receptor beta chain and its context. The antigen remains undetermined. The data are from a study of vaccination and CD4 T cells after COVID-19. Sequencing of cultured CD4+ T cell DNA used the Oncomine TCR Beta short-read assay. TCRdb recomputed calls from the PCR reads with MiXCR, one row per CDR3 protein. The repertoire consists of 20,000 or so distinct CDR3 sequences, with roughly two fifths occurring once and the leading ten covering approximately 10%. The germline CDR1 and CDR2 sequences are SGHDT and YYEEEE. J lost 8 bases, V lost 6 bases, and 10 bases had no gene match. The CDR3 covers 13 residues. Indicated treatment: roughly 10-day PBMC culture with coronavirus spike peptide pools or control peptides (ViraFEST assay).

This chain uses TRBV5-6 with TRBJ1-2, with TRBD1 identical over 7 bases. Sequencing was performed on CD4+ T cells from blood, cultured in vitro, taken after SARS-CoV-2 vaccination. The clonotype comes from a human donor who had recovered from COVID-19. The CDR3, as DNA: TGTGCCAGCACCAGGGACAGAGCGGTCGGCTACACCTTC. Translation gives CASTRDRAVGYTF. Supplemented by reference TRBV5-6 and TRBJ1-2, the full variable domain reads DAGVTQSPTHLIKTRGQQVTLRCSPKSGHDTVSWYQQALGQGPQFIFQYYEEEERQRGNFPDRFSGHQFPNYSSELNVNALLLGDSALYLCASTRDRAVGYTFGSGTRLTVV.